The clone carrying this T cell receptor (beta chain) was recorded only once. The data were taken from a study of blood T cell repertoires in COVID-19. About the research overall: In each case, the material was cDNA or gDNA derived from T cells, B-cell-depleted T cells, or PBMCs.

Germline assignment: CDR1 GTSNPN and CDR2 SVGIG (reference sequence). The V gene lost 5 bases and the J gene lost 0 bases, with 7 bases spanning the gap. The CDR3 consists of 13 residues. Participants reported their clinical history, and cohort assignment relied on those reports. Recovery meant two consecutive negative NP/OP PCR tests, professional clearance, or resolved symptoms. In the original processing: Nucleated cell counts were estimated from reference gene primer amplification. The method was immunoSEQ multiplex PCR; TCRdb's version includes in-frame clones alone and lacks a portion of them. V and J calls and clone size follow that table, whereas D and trimming were derived from the DNA. There are around 300,000 clones in the sample; around 92% occur only once, and just under 9.5% lies in the top ten.

The origin of this receptor is a woman in her twenties or thirties who had recovered from COVID-19. The chain carries TRBV30 and TRBJ1-4; D gene uncertain. The specimen was PBMCs or T cells enriched from blood (not recorded which). In DNA form, the CDR3 reads TGTGCCTGGGAGCAGGCAACTAATGAAAAACTGTTTTTT. Encoded protein: CAWEQATNEKLFF.